This TCR beta chain was observed in a study of CD8 T cells in Susac syndrome. Trimming cost V 4 bases and J 6 bases, with 10 bases left between them. This CDR3 contains 12 residues. The germline gives CDR1 DFQATT, CDR2 SNEGSKA (reference sequence). RNA totalling about 0.45 to 1 ug underwent reverse transcription with random hexamers. With immunoSEQ multiplex PCR, TCR beta CDR3 was amplified across 54 Vbeta and 13 Jbeta. TCRdb analysed the immunoSEQ multiplex PCR reads with MiXCR anew, one entry per CDR3 protein. In the table there are fewer than 100,000 distinct CDR3 sequences, around nine tenths of which are singletons.

The V gene is TRBV20-1, the J gene TRBJ1-5; possibly TRBD1 for D (5 bases). The source of this sequence is a human donor with multiple sclerosis. The sample comprised CD8+ T cells from PBMCs. CDR3 coding DNA: TGCAGTGCTACAGGGATCACTCAGCCCCAGCATTTT. Amino acid sequence: CSATGITQPQHF.